This record covers a single T cell receptor (beta chain). Its target is unknown. This entry is derived from a study of cytomegalovirus exposure and HLA in healthy donors. Findings and limits, study-wide: The study found most TCR sequences rare, yet found some public TCRs in many donors.

The PCR employed 60 Vbeta primers together with 13 Jbeta primers. How the authors handled the data: It was a later analysis that counted tens of millions of unique TCR beta chains, of which 8.5 million to 12 million were shared. Sequencing was performed with immunoSEQ multiplex PCR; in TCRdb, only in-frame clones are kept and a portion is missing. That table is the source of V, J and clone size, and D and trimming were worked out from the DNA. The repertoire holds some 200,000 clones, over 75% seen once, with roughly 1.9% in the top ten. At collection, donors were nominally healthy, but unrecorded immune exposures were probable. The source material was PBMCs. This TCR was recovered from a man between 18 and 35 years old in good health and CMV-seronegative.

The CDR3 bases are TGTGCCAGCAGCTTACCCAGGACATGGTCCGGGACTAGAACCTACGAGCAGTACTTC. Encoded protein: CASSLPRTWSGTRTYEQYF. The J gene is TRBJ2-7, the V gene TRBV7-2; TRBD2 matches 8 bases. J gave up 2 bases and V 2 bases, and 17 bases lay outside the gene matches. Germline CDR1 reads SGHTA; CDR2 reads FQGNSA. The CDR3 is 19 amino acids.